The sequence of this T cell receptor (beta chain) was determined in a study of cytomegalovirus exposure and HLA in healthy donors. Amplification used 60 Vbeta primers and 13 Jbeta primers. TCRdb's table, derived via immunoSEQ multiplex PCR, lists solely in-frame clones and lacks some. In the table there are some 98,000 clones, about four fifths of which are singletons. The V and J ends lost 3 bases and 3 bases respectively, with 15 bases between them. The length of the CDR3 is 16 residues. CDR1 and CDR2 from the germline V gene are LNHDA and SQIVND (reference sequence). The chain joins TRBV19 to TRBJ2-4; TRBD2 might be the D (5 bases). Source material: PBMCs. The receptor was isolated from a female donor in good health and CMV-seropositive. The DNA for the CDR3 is TGTGCCAGTAGTATGAGGGTGGTCTTTGGCAAAAACATTCAGTACTTC. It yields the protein CASSMRVVFGKNIQYF. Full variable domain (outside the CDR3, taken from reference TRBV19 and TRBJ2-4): DGGITQSPKYLFRKEGQNVTLSCEQNLNHDAMYWYRQDPGQGLRLIYYSQIVNDFQKGDIAEGYSVSREKKESFPLTVTSAQKNPTAFYLCASSMRVVFGKNIQYFGAGTRLSVL.